This TCR beta chain was retrieved from a study of blood T cell repertoires in COVID-19. Germline-derived CDR1 and CDR2 are WNHNN and SYGVQD (reference sequence). The CDR3 is 15 residues long. Trimming at V came to 0 bases and at J to 3 bases, leaving 4 bases not matched to a gene. This clone was observed once. Here immunoSEQ multiplex PCR was the method, and the copy in TCRdb shows in-frame clones only, minus some. The sample holds around 76,000 clones, around nine tenths seen once. The sequencing input was peripheral blood. The chain recombines TRBV10-1 with TRBJ2-5; 7 bases agree with TRBD2. The receptor's source is a man in his sixties with acute or convalescent COVID-19. The CDR3 is CASSESNGLEETQYF. CDR3 sequence (DNA): TGCGCCAGCAGTGAGTCGAACGGACTAGAAGAGACCCAGTACTTC.